These 32 T cell receptor beta chains came from one sample sequenced in a study of blood T cell repertoires in COVID-19. The table came from immunoSEQ multiplex PCR; TCRdb's copy has only in-frame clones and leaves some out. The sample yields around 230,000 clones, 70% to 85% seen once. Sequenced: peripheral blood. Receptor source: a woman at least 80 years old with acute or convalescent COVID-19.

This rearrangement joins TRBV5-5 to TRBJ1-4; TRBD1 matches 9 bases. Germline trimming cut 4 bases from V and 3 bases from J; bases unmatched to any gene: 4. The CDR3 sequence is 15 residues long. Germline V gene sequence: CDR1 SGHKS, CDR2 YYEKEE (reference sequence). The CDR3 region is CASSGGQGSNEKLFF. CDR3 sequence (DNA): TGTGCCAGCAGCGGCGGACAGGGGTCTAATGAAAAACTGTTTTTT.

The V gene is TRBV12-3 or TRBV12-4, the J gene TRBJ1-6; D gene ambiguous. This CDR3 spans 12 amino acids. V lost 5 bases and J lost 9, with 8 bases in between. The DNA for the CDR3 is TGTGCCAGCAGTCCACAGAGTTCACCCCTCCACTTT. Amino acid sequence: CASSPQSSPLHF.

This chain uses TRBV10-3 with TRBJ2-3; perhaps TRBD1 as D (5 bases). The CDR3 is 14 amino acids. Germline CDR1 is ENHRY and CDR2 is SYGVKD. V was pared by 3 bases and J by 0 bases, with 7 bases between. Here the CDR3 DNA reads TGTGCCATCAGTGAAAGACAGAGCACAGATACGCAGTATTTT. Protein: CAISERQSTDTQYF.

This chain uses TRBV28 with TRBJ2-2; a weak D match, TRBD1 (5 bases). Trimming pared 2 bases from V and 5 bases from J, leaving 12 bases between. The CDR3 spans 15 residues. CDR1 and CDR2 from the germline V gene are MDHEN and SYDVKM. The CDR3 sequence: CASSLPVGPTGELFF. The CDR3 DNA sequence: TGTGCCAGCAGTTTACCAGTGGGGCCAACCGGGGAGCTGTTTTTT.

V usage is TRBV2 and J usage is TRBJ2-7, with D possibly TRBD2 on 5 matching bases. With 7 bases removed from V and 6 bases from J, the gap between germline ends came to 10 bases. The CDR3 loop spans 11 amino acids. Per the germline V gene, CDR1 is SNHLY and CDR2 is FYNNEI. The CDR3 bases are TGTGCCAGCACCGGACTCGCCGAGCAGTACTTC. Translation gives CASTGLAEQYF.

This clone was detected once. The rearrangement uses TRBV4-1 and TRBJ1-2, with D hard to call. Germline V gene lookup returns CDR1 MGHRA and CDR2 YSYEKL. The V end was cut by 4 bases, the J end by 4 bases, with 13 bases between. This CDR3 spans 14 amino acids. The CDR3 bases are TGCGCCAGCAGCCCTCGCCTCGGAGCCTATGGCTACACCTTC. This encodes CASSPRLGAYGYTF.

This clone was detected once. V usage is TRBV4-2 and J usage is TRBJ1-6; 10 bases agree with TRBD1. J gave up 10 bases and V 5 bases, and 8 bases lay outside the gene matches. This CDR3 has 15 amino acids. CDR1 is LGHNA, CDR2 YNFKEQ, per germline. The CDR3 sequence is CASSIGTGVGSPLHF. The CDR3, as DNA: TGTGCCAGCAGCATTGGGACAGGGGTAGGGTCACCCCTCCACTTT.

The chain couples TRBV24-1 to TRBJ2-5, with 10 bases aligning to TRBD1. The CDR3 is made up of 14 amino acids. The V segment lost 5 bases and the J segment 5 bases; nucleotides outside the gene matches: 4. Germline values: CDR1 KGHDR, CDR2 SFDVKD. The CDR3 loop reads CATSGTGGVETQYF. In DNA form, the CDR3 reads TGTGCCACCAGTGGGACAGGGGGTGTGGAGACCCAGTACTTC.

This sequence joins TRBV7-8 and TRBJ1-3, with 7 nucleotides matching TRBD1. V gave up 1 base and J gave up 4 bases; unmatched junction bases: 13. The CDR3 length is 18 residues. CDR1 is SGHVS, CDR2 FQNEAQ, per germline. DNA of the CDR3: TGTGCCAGCAGCTTAGGTGCCCCGGACAGGTCGCGCGGAAACACCATATATTTT. Translating gives CASSLGAPDRSRGNTIYF.

The genes are TRBV5-6 and TRBJ2-1, with no clear D. Germline lookup yields CDR1 SGHDT and CDR2 YYEEEE. V lost 2 bases and J 2 bases, leaving 11 bases between the germline ends. The CDR3 runs to 15 residues. The CDR3 DNA reads TGTGCCAGCAGCTTCAGACATCAACCCTACAATGAGCAGTTCTTC. Its protein product is CASSFRHQPYNEQFF.

The sample holds a few counts of this clone. The V and J genes are TRBV18 and TRBJ2-7; 8 bases are a match to TRBD1. V gave up 6 bases and J gave up 0 bases; unmatched junction bases: 4. Germline V lookup: CDR1 KGHSH, CDR2 LQKENI. The CDR3 consists of 14 residues. CDR3 nucleotides: TGTGCCAGCTCCAACAGGGGGGTCTCCTACGAGCAGTACTTC. It specifies CASSNRGVSYEQYF.

The chain carries TRBV19 and TRBJ2-2, with 12 bases fitting TRBD1. The CDR3 has 17 amino acids. CDR1 LNHDA and CDR2 SQIVND come from the germline V gene (reference sequence). The junction had 7 bases not matched to a gene; V was cut back by 4 bases and J by 4 bases. The DNA of the CDR3 is TGTGCCAGTAGTAACCGGGACAGGGGGCACGGCACCGGGGAGCTGTTTTTT. This codes for CASSNRDRGHGTGELFF.

The J gene is TRBJ1-1, the V gene TRBV7-9; no reliable D call. Germline V lookup: CDR1 SEHNR, CDR2 FQNEAQ (reference sequence). With 5 bases removed from V and 2 bases from J, the gap between germline ends came to 15 bases. This CDR3 has 15 amino acids. The CDR3, as DNA: TGTGCCAGCAGCCCCTACAGCGGGTCCAACACTGAAGCTTTCTTT. Protein sequence: CASSPYSGSNTEAFF. Supplemented by reference TRBV7-9 and TRBJ1-1, the full variable domain reads DTGVSQNPRHKITKRGQNVTFRCDPISEHNRLYWYRQTLGQGPEFLTYFQNEAQLEKSRLLSDRFSAERPKGSFSTLEIQRTEQGDSAMYLCASSPYSGSNTEAFFGQGTRLTVV.

Turning to this clone: Germline and junction disagree at one end, which may indicate a read error. The V gene is TRBV7-7, the J gene TRBJ2-1; 9 nucleotides line up with TRBD2. The CDR3 loop spans 16 amino acids. CDR1 and CDR2 from the germline V gene are SSHAT and FNYEAQ (reference sequence). DNA for the CDR3: TGTGCTAGCAGCTTAGGATTGGCGGGGGGGCTCGATGAGCAGTTCTTC. Amino acids: CASSLGLAGGLDEQFF. The complete variable domain, with remaining parts taken from reference TRBV7-7 and TRBJ2-1, reads GAGVSQSPRYKVTKRGQDVTLRCDPISSHATLYWYQQALGQGPEFLTYFNYEAQPDKSGLPSDRFSAERPEGSISTLTIQRTEQRDSAMYRCASSLGLAGGLDEQFFGPGTRLTVL.

The table lists this clone with a count of one. The chain employs TRBV19 and TRBJ1-5, with 7 bases identical to TRBD1. Looked up from germline, CDR1 is LNHDA and CDR2 is SQIVND (reference sequence). The length of the CDR3 is 15 residues. Trimming removed 7 bases from V and 1 base from J; junction bases left unmatched: 7. The CDR3 loop is CASTLTGLSNQPQHF. CDR3 nucleotide sequence: TGTGCCAGTACTCTGACAGGGCTAAGCAATCAGCCCCAGCATTTT.

The chain has TRBV2 and TRBJ2-5; 11 nucleotides align to TRBD1. Germline V gene data show CDR1 as SNHLY and CDR2 as FYNNEI. The CDR3 length is 15 residues. Trimming took 7 bases from V and 1 from J; bases not matched to a gene: 5. DNA of the CDR3: TGTGCCAGCATATTGGACAGGGGGCTCCAAGAGACCCAGTACTTC. Translated, it gives CASILDRGLQETQYF.

The chain joins TRBV19 to TRBJ1-2; TRBD1 aligns across 7 bases. Germline V lookup: CDR1 LNHDA, CDR2 SQIVND (reference sequence). This CDR3 is 13 amino acids long. Trimming at V came to 5 bases and at J to 8 bases, leaving 8 bases not matched to a gene. In DNA form, the CDR3 reads TGTGCCAGTAGTTGGGACAGATTTGTAGGCTACACCTTC. Encoded protein: CASSWDRFVGYTF. The full variable domain, with the rest looked up from reference TRBV19 and TRBJ1-2, is DGGITQSPKYLFRKEGQNVTLSCEQNLNHDAMYWYRQDPGQGLRLIYYSQIVNDFQKGDIAEGYSVSREKKESFPLTVTSAQKNPTAFYLCASSWDRFVGYTFGSGTRLTVV.

The chain employs TRBV27 and TRBJ1-3; D uncertain. The CDR3 is made up of 16 amino acids. V lost 5 bases to trimming and J lost 4 bases, with 18 bases between them. The germline V gene encodes CDR1 MNHEY and CDR2 SMNVEV (reference sequence). Here the CDR3 DNA reads TGTGCCAGCAGTCACCCCGGAGAGGGTCGAGGAAACACCATATATTTT. Protein product: CASSHPGEGRGNTIYF.

A word on this clone: In the same sample, other DNA sequences code for this CDR3. V gene TRBV5-1 combines with J gene TRBJ2-7, with 9 bases identical to TRBD1. The CDR3 contains 14 residues. V lost 1 base, J lost 4 bases, and 3 bases stayed unmatched. CDR1 and CDR2 (germline): SGHRS, YFSETQ. CDR3 coding DNA: TGCGCCAGCAGCTTGACAGGGGGCGGTTACGAGCAGTACTTC. It codes for CASSLTGGGYEQYF. Supplemented by reference TRBV5-1 and TRBJ2-7, the full variable domain reads KAGVTQTPRYLIKTRGQQVTLSCSPISGHRSVSWYQQTPGQGLQFLFEYFSETQRNKGNFPGRFSGRQFSNSRSEMNVSTLELGDSALYLCASSLTGGGYEQYFGPGTRLTVT.

The V and J genes are TRBV2 and TRBJ2-5; 14 nucleotides line up with TRBD2. This CDR3 is 15 amino acids long. V trimming: 5 bases; J trimming: 7 bases; junction bases outside the gene matches: 6. The germline V gene encodes CDR1 SNHLY and CDR2 FYNNEI. The CDR3 here is CASSTTSGGAGTQYF. CDR3 DNA: TGTGCCAGCAGTACGACTAGCGGGGGGGCTGGGACCCAGTACTTC. The variable domain in full, with the rest retrieved from reference TRBV2 and TRBJ2-5, is EPEVTQTPSHQVTQMGQEVILRCVPISNHLYFYWYRQILGQKVEFLVSFYNNEISEKSEIFDDQFSVERPDGSNFTLKIRSTKLEDSAMYFCASSTTSGGAGTQYFGPGTRLLVL.

V and J are TRBV28 and TRBJ2-4; 16 bases match TRBD2. The CDR3 has 17 amino acids. Germline V gene sequence: CDR1 MDHEN, CDR2 SYDVKM. Losses at the gene ends were 5 bases for V and 6 bases for J; bases not matched to a gene: 7. CDR3 nucleotides: TGTGCCAGCAGTCCGGGACTAGCGGGGGGGAAGGGAAACATTCAGTACTTC. It encodes CASSPGLAGGKGNIQYF.

The V and J genes are TRBV3-1 (or the pseudogene TRBV3-2) and TRBJ1-1; the D is unclear. Germline lookup yields CDR1 LGHDT and CDR2 YNNKEL (reference sequence). This CDR3 contains 13 residues. The ends were cut back, 3 bases at V and 1 base at J, with 6 bases in the middle. This CDR3 reads CASSQSENTEAFF. CDR3 bases: TGTGCCAGCAGCCAGTCAGAGAACACTGAAGCTTTCTTT.

In this sample, this clone turned up once. V and J are TRBV2 and TRBJ2-3; TRBD2 might be the D (7 bases). Germline V gene lookup returns CDR1 SNHLY and CDR2 FYNNEI. The CDR3 totals 13 residues. Trimming cost V 0 bases and J 12 bases, with 13 bases left between them. The CDR3 is CASSEAGGAGQYF. The DNA for the CDR3 is TGTGCCAGCAGTGAAGCGGGGGGGGCGGGCCAGTATTTT. Combining the CDR3 with reference TRBV2 and TRBJ2-3 gives the whole variable domain EPEVTQTPSHQVTQMGQEVILRCVPISNHLYFYWYRQILGQKVEFLVSFYNNEISEKSEIFDDQFSVERPDGSNFTLKIRSTKLEDSAMYFCASSEAGGAGQYFGPGTRLTVL.

The chain recombines TRBV27 with TRBJ1-1, with D uncertain. V lost 8 bases, J lost 1 base, and 14 bases lay in between. The CDR3 is 14 residues long. Germline assignment: CDR1 MNHEY and CDR2 SMNVEV (reference sequence). The CDR3 bases are TGTGCCAGCTCGAGGACTCCGCCGAACACTGAAGCTTTCTTT. This sequence encodes CASSRTPPNTEAFF.

Only a few counts were recorded for this clone. This sequence joins TRBV6-5 and TRBJ1-5; 10 bases map to TRBD1. The CDR3 is 16 residues long. Per the germline V gene, CDR1 is MNHEY and CDR2 is SVGAGI. V trimming: 4 bases; J trimming: 4 bases; junction bases outside the gene matches: 7. In nucleotides, the CDR3 is TGTGCCAGCAGTTCGACAGGGGGCCGGGCAAATCAGCCCCAGCATTTT. It specifies CASSSTGGRANQPQHF.

The chain joins TRBV6-1 to TRBJ1-5; a weak D match, TRBD1 (5 bases). From germline, CDR1 is MNHNS and CDR2 SASEGT. The CDR3 consists of 17 residues. Trimming shortened V by 0 bases and J by 0 bases, and 12 bases separated the two germline ends. In DNA form, the CDR3 reads TGTGCCAGCAGTGAAGCATACGACAGTTATAGCAATCAGCCCCAGCATTTT. Amino acids: CASSEAYDSYSNQPQHF.

This rearrangement joins TRBV13 to TRBJ2-1; 7 nucleotides align to TRBD2. CDR3 length equals 15 residues. V shed 5 bases, J shed 6 bases, and the junction held 10 bases outside the gene matches. The germline CDR1 and CDR2 sequences are PRHDT and FYEKMQ (reference sequence). CDR3 sequence (DNA): TGTGCCAGCAGCATAACTAGCGAAACCCTCAATGAGCAGTTCTTC. Translating it yields CASSITSETLNEQFF.

This chain uses TRBV2 with TRBJ1-5, with 8 bases matching TRBD1. CDR1 is SNHLY, CDR2 FYNNEI, per germline. This CDR3 comprises 14 residues. V shed 6 bases and J 5 bases; nucleotides not matched to a gene: 6. CDR3 sequence: CASSPGQGDQPQHF. DNA for the CDR3: TGTGCCAGCAGCCCAGGACAGGGTGATCAGCCCCAGCATTTT.

The chain employs TRBV28 and TRBJ2-7, with D possibly matching TRBD2 (6 bases). CDR1 MDHEN and CDR2 SYDVKM come from the germline V gene. The CDR3 loop spans 11 amino acids. Trimming took off 6 bases at V and 4 bases at J, with 7 bases between the two ends. CDR3 in DNA: TGTGCCAGCAGGGAGGGGTACGAGCAGTACTTC. It encodes CASREGYEQYF.

The J gene is TRBJ1-4, the V gene TRBV11-2, with TRBD1 as a possible D gene (6 bases). Germline CDR1 and CDR2: SGHAT and FQNNGV. This CDR3 region has 15 residues. Trimming cost V 3 bases and J 4 bases, with 12 bases left between them. This CDR3 reads CASSLMQGINEKLFF. CDR3 DNA sequence: TGTGCCAGCAGCTTGATGCAGGGGATTAATGAAAAACTGTTTTTT.

The rearrangement links TRBV7-8 to TRBJ1-5; D is uncertain. Trimming pared 1 base from V and 1 base from J, leaving 11 bases between. The germline V gene encodes CDR1 SGHVS and CDR2 FQNEAQ. The CDR3 contains 16 residues. DNA of the CDR3: TGTGCCAGCAGCTTAGTTGAGGCGTCGAGCAATCAGCCCCAGCATTTT. This sequence encodes CASSLVEASSNQPQHF.

The CDR3 region is CASSGAMNTEAFF. CDR3 nucleotide sequence: TGTGCCAGCAGCGGGGCAATGAACACTGAAGCTTTCTTT. J is TRBJ1-1 and V is TRBV5-4, with D maybe TRBD1 (5 bases). Germline lookup yields CDR1 SGHNT and CDR2 YYREEE (reference sequence). The CDR3 contains 13 residues. V was shortened by 4 bases and J by 0 bases, with 7 bases between the two germline ends.